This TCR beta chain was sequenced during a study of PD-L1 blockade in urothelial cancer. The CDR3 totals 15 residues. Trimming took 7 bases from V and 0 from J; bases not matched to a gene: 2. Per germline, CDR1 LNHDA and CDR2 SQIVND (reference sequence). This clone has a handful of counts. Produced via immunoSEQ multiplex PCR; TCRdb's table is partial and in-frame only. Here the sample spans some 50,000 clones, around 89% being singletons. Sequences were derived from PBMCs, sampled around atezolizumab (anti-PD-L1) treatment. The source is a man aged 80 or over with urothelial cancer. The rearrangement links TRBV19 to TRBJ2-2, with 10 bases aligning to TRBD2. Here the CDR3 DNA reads TGTGCCAGTATAGCGGGAGGATCGAACACCGGGGAGCTGTTTTTT. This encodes CASIAGGSNTGELFF.